This entry features one TCR beta chain sequence. TCRdb's table, derived via immunoSEQ multiplex PCR, lists solely in-frame clones and lacks some. The data contain about 140,000 clones, approximately 94% of them singletons. Germline CDR1 is MNHNY and CDR2 is SVGAGI (reference sequence). The CDR3 spans 15 residues. V lost 0 bases and J lost 10, with 13 bases in between. The data belong to a study of OX40 agonist ivuxolimab in advanced cancers. This TCR was recovered from an adult with an advanced solid tumor such as melanoma, head and neck, liver or kidney cancer. J is TRBJ1-6 and V is TRBV6-6; possibly TRBD1 for D (6 bases). The sample in question was CD4+ or CD8+ T cells sorted from blood, obtained in a trial of the OX40 agonist ivuxolimab. This CDR3 is CASSYSPQGYSPLHF. CDR3 nucleotide sequence: TGTGCCAGCAGTTACTCCCCCCAGGGGTACTCACCCCTCCACTTT.